Reported below is one T cell receptor (beta chain). CDR1 and CDR2 (germline): SQVTM, ANQGSEA. V lost 1 base and J lost 6; bases outside the gene matches: 8. This CDR3 region has 17 residues. The sample belongs to a study of blood T cell repertoires in COVID-19. Looking at the study overall: The cDNA or gDNA used as material had been derived from T cells, B-cell-depleted T cells, or PBMCs.

Seattle patients were enrolled while actively infected and followed longitudinally. The authors' processing: Amplified reference gene primers provided the basis for estimating nucleated cell counts. Sequencing used immunoSEQ multiplex PCR; TCRdb keeps in-frame clones, though not all of them. The DNA was the basis for D and trimming; V, J and clone size are from that table. Of roughly 380,000 clones listed, approximately 89% are singletons. The receptor comes from a woman aged 55 to 70 with COVID-19, enrolled during active disease. Sequencing was done on a sample of peripheral blood. The chain employs TRBV29-1 and TRBJ2-1; 14 bases match TRBD2. The CDR3 coding sequence is TGCAGCGTTGAAGTCGGACTAGCGGGGGGTCGACTCAATGAGCAGTTCTTC. Encoded protein: CSVEVGLAGGRLNEQFF.